The 19 T cell receptor beta chains below come from one sample, sequenced in a study of molecular identifiers for immune sequencing clone quantification. Each CDR3 protein is one row after TCRdb ran MiXCR on the PCR reads. The sample contains 400,000 to 600,000 distinct CDR3 sequences, about 25% of which appear only once. Sequenced sample: naive CD8+ T cells from blood, with Jurkat cell RNA spiked in. Subset meaning: FACS-sorted CD8+CD4-CCR7+CD45RA+ naive T cells. Receptors were obtained from a human donor in good health. Some libraries in this study had Jurkat cell RNA spiked in.

The chain joins TRBV12-3 or TRBV12-4 to TRBJ2-5; TRBD2 matches 14 bases. This CDR3 has 15 amino acids. With 6 bases clipped from V and 5 bases from J, the junction kept 5 bases outside the gene matches. The DNA for the CDR3 is TGTGCCAGCAGACCGGGACTAGCGGGGGAGGAGACCCAGTACTTC. Protein: CASRPGLAGEETQYF.

This clonotype was recorded many times. The chain is built from TRBV7-8 and TRBJ2-3; D not resolved. This CDR3 is built from 14 residues. Looked up from germline, CDR1 is SGHVS and CDR2 is FQNEAQ. V was trimmed by 5 bases and J by 5 bases, leaving 14 bases between them. The CDR3 DNA reads as TGTGCCAGCAGCCCCCCGGCAGCCCTAGATACGCAGTATTTT. As protein: CASSPPAALDTQYF.

Only a few counts were recorded for this clonotype. CDR3 bases: TGTGCCAGCAGTTTACGACAGGGGGCGGATTTGGAGACCCAGTACTTC. As protein: CASSLRQGADLETQYF. This rearrangement joins TRBV27 to TRBJ2-5, with TRBD1 identical over 10 bases. After removal of 2 bases from V and 5 bases from J, the junction contained 8 bases not matched to a gene. The CDR3 covers 16 residues. The V gene's germline CDR1 is MNHEY and CDR2 SMNVEV (reference sequence).

As regards this clonotype: Possible read error: a much larger clone is one base away. The chain uses TRBV7-2 and TRBJ2-7, with 7 bases identical to TRBD1. Germline CDR1 and CDR2: SGHTA and FQGNSA. CDR3 length: 13 amino acids. The CDR3 DNA is TGTGCCCGCAGCTTTGGACAGGACTACGAGCAGTACTTC. Protein product: CARSFGQDYEQYF. Combining the CDR3 with reference TRBV7-2 and TRBJ2-7 gives the whole variable domain GAGVSQSPSNKVTEKGKDVELRCDPISGHTALYWYRQSLGQGLEFLIYFQGNSAPDKSGLPSDRFSAERTGGSVSTLTIQRTQQEDSAVYLCARSFGQDYEQYFGPGTRLTVT.

This clonotype was seen repeatedly, ten times or more. This rearrangement joins TRBV19 to TRBJ1-6; D is undetermined. Germline assignment: CDR1 LNHDA and CDR2 SQIVND (reference sequence). With 5 bases removed from V and 7 bases from J, the gap between germline ends came to 15 bases. The length of the CDR3 is 15 residues. CDR3: CASSSDTKLNSPLHF. The CDR3, as DNA: TGTGCCAGTAGTTCAGACACAAAGTTGAATTCACCCCTCCACTTT.

The table lists this clonotype with many counts. The chain combines TRBV5-6 with TRBJ1-1; TRBD1 aligns across 10 bases. Germline lookup yields CDR1 SGHDT and CDR2 YYEEEE. V trimming: 3 bases; J trimming: 2 bases; junction bases outside the gene matches: 1. The CDR3 is made up of 14 amino acids. The CDR3 protein is CASSWDRGNTEAFF. For the CDR3, the DNA is TGTGCCAGCAGCTGGGACAGGGGTAACACTGAAGCTTTCTTT.

This chain links TRBV19 with TRBJ1-4; the D is unclear. The germline V and J ends were trimmed by 1 base and 4 bases, with 4 bases remaining between them. Germline loops: CDR1 LNHDA, CDR2 SQIVND (reference sequence). The length of the CDR3 is 13 residues. The CDR3 loop is CASSIGLNEKLFF. CDR3 coding DNA: TGTGCCAGTAGTATAGGCCTTAATGAAAAACTGTTTTTT. Based on the CDR3 plus reference TRBV19 and TRBJ1-4, the full variable domain is DGGITQSPKYLFRKEGQNVTLSCEQNLNHDAMYWYRQDPGQGLRLIYYSQIVNDFQKGDIAEGYSVSREKKESFPLTVTSAQKNPTAFYLCASSIGLNEKLFFGSGTQLSVL.

This clonotype was found many times. The V gene is TRBV6-5, the J gene TRBJ2-5; TRBD2 matches at 12 bases. The CDR3 length is 17 residues. Unmatched junction bases numbered 6, after V lost 0 bases and J lost 4 bases. Germline V gene lookup returns CDR1 MNHEY and CDR2 SVGAGI. CDR3 nucleotide sequence: TGTGCCAGCAGTTACTCTCGACGACTAGCGGGAGCAGAGACCCAGTACTTC. It codes for CASSYSRRLAGAETQYF.

This clonotype occurred many times. The chain uses TRBV5-5 and TRBJ2-3; TRBD1 is a possible D gene (6 bases). Germline assignment: CDR1 SGHKS and CDR2 YYEKEE (reference sequence). V was clipped by 1 base and J by 8 bases, with 14 bases between them. The CDR3 runs to 14 residues. DNA for the CDR3: TGTGCCAGCAGCTTGTCGGCAGGGGAAGGTACGCAGTATTTT. Translated: CASSLSAGEGTQYF.

This clonotype has more than one count but fewer than ten. The chain couples TRBV3-1 to TRBJ1-2; 10 nucleotides agree with TRBD1. Germline V gene lookup returns CDR1 LGHDT and CDR2 YNNKEL (reference sequence). The CDR3 loop spans 15 amino acids. The ends lost 3 bases at V and 7 bases at J; junction bases unmatched: 8. The CDR3 bases are TGTGCCAGCAGCCATGGGGACAGGGGAATCTTTGGCTACACCTTC. Encoded protein: CASSHGDRGIFGYTF.

This clonotype has ten or more counts. This rearrangement joins TRBV2 to TRBJ2-7; D is unresolved. Trimming shortened V by 3 bases and J by 3 bases, and 6 bases separated the two germline ends. The CDR3 runs to 12 residues. Germline values: CDR1 SNHLY, CDR2 FYNNEI. CDR3: CASSDVGYEQYF. The CDR3 DNA is TGTGCCAGCAGTGACGTTGGCTACGAGCAGTACTTC. The complete variable domain, with remaining parts taken from reference TRBV2 and TRBJ2-7, reads EPEVTQTPSHQVTQMGQEVILRCVPISNHLYFYWYRQILGQKVEFLVSFYNNEISEKSEIFDDQFSVERPDGSNFTLKIRSTKLEDSAMYFCASSDVGYEQYFGPGTRLTVT.

This chain links TRBV6-5 with TRBJ2-7, with D hard to call. CDR1 is MNHEY and CDR2 is SVGAGI in the germline V gene. This CDR3 comprises 15 residues. The V end lost 6 bases, the J end lost 2 bases, and 17 bases lay between the germline ends. The CDR3 here is CASSPWQAPTYEQYF. The CDR3 nucleotides are TGTGCCAGCAGCCCCTGGCAGGCACCAACCTACGAGCAGTACTTC.

This clonotype occurred many times. The chain recombines TRBV7-8 with TRBJ2-3, with D perhaps matching TRBD2 (6 bases). Germline-derived CDR1 and CDR2 are SGHVS and FQNEAQ. Between the trimmed V and J ends, which lost 6 bases and 2 bases, there was a span of 9 bases. The length of the CDR3 is 13 residues. The chain's CDR3 is CASRSDYTDTQYF. The CDR3 nucleotides are TGTGCCAGCAGATCGGACTACACAGATACGCAGTATTTT. The whole variable domain, remainder taken from reference TRBV7-8 and TRBJ2-3, is GAGVSQSPRYKVAKRGQDVALRCDPISGHVSLFWYQQALGQGPEFLTYFQNEAQLDKSGLPSDRFFAERPEGSVSTLKIQRTQQEDSAVYLCASRSDYTDTQYFGPGTRLTVL.

The chain carries TRBV14 and TRBJ1-5, with D perhaps TRBD1 (5 bases). Germline V gene lookup returns CDR1 SGHDN and CDR2 FVKESK. The V gene lost 0 bases and the J gene lost 0 bases, with 12 bases spanning the gap. The CDR3 consists of 17 residues. The CDR3 DNA reads TGTGCCAGCAGCCAAGATGCAGGGCCTCTTAGCAATCAGCCCCAGCATTTT. It specifies CASSQDAGPLSNQPQHF.

About this clonotype itself: A much more abundant neighbour one base away suggests this may be a read error. Here the CDR3 DNA reads TGTGCCACCAGCAGGGACAGGGGACTGCCTGGAAACACCATATATTTT. This gives the protein CATSRDRGLPGNTIYF. The chain combines TRBV15 with TRBJ1-3, with 9 bases that match TRBD1. V shed 3 bases and J 2 bases; nucleotides not matched to a gene: 5. Germline V gene lookup returns CDR1 LNHNV and CDR2 YYDKDF (reference sequence). The CDR3 has 16 residues. The whole variable domain, remainder taken from reference TRBV15 and TRBJ1-3, is DAMVIQNPRYQVTQFGKPVTLSCSQTLNHNVMYWYQQKSSQAPKLLFHYYDKDFNNEADTPDNFQSRRPNTSFCFLDIRSPGLGDTAMYLCATSRDRGLPGNTIYFGEGSWLTVV.

As for this clonotype: A much bigger clone sits one base away, suggesting this may be a read error. The CDR3: CASGHVGWAQETQYF. In DNA, the CDR3 is TGTGCCAGCGGCCACGTAGGTTGGGCCCAAGAGACCCAGTACTTC. J is TRBJ2-5 and V is TRBV21-1. TRBV21-1 is described as a pseudogene. The CDR3 runs 15 residues.

There are a few counts of this clonotype. V gene TRBV3-1 combines with J gene TRBJ2-1; possibly TRBD1 for D (6 bases). Germline lookup yields CDR1 LGHDT and CDR2 YNNKEL (reference sequence). This CDR3 comprises 13 residues. V dropped 2 bases and J dropped 10 bases, with 12 bases sitting between them. The CDR3 sequence is CASSQYDRREQFF. The CDR3 DNA is TGTGCCAGCAGCCAATATGACAGGCGGGAGCAGTTCTTC.

The rearrangement links TRBV29-1 to TRBJ2-1; 13 bases match TRBD2. This CDR3 comprises 13 residues. Germline V lookup: CDR1 SQVTM, CDR2 ANQGSEA. V lost 8 bases, J lost 5 bases, and 3 bases stayed unmatched. CDR3 in amino acids: CSTGLAGNNEQFF. In nucleotides, the CDR3 is TGCAGCACGGGACTAGCGGGGAACAATGAGCAGTTCTTC.

This clonotype was seen more than once but under ten times. J is TRBJ2-7 and V is TRBV9; D gene unclear. This CDR3 is 13 amino acids long. Germline V CDR1 and CDR2: SGDLS, YYNGEE. Between the trimmed V and J ends, which lost 0 bases and 3 bases, there was a span of 7 bases. The CDR3 is CASSVGANYEQYF. The CDR3 DNA sequence: TGTGCCAGCAGCGTAGGGGCAAACTACGAGCAGTACTTC.